This entry lists 30 T cell receptor beta chains sequenced from one sample in a study of blood T cell repertoires in COVID-19 (TCRdb year 2020). Receptors were amplified or captured by the immunoSEQ multiplex PCR assay. TCRdb carries this immuneACCESS record with in-frame sequences only. Its versions omit some clonotypes, under half of them owing to an unresolved V gene in the studies checked, with the rest unexplained. A total of under 450,000 clones appear in this sample, around 86% of them only once. The top ten constitute about 4.9% of the sample. The sample consisted of PBMCs or T cells enriched from blood (not recorded which). All receptors derive from a woman between 45 and 60 years old who had recovered from COVID-19.

The genes are TRBV7-3 and TRBJ2-1; TRBD2 matches 11 bases. Germline values: CDR1 SGHTA, CDR2 FQGTGA. With V trimmed by 6 bases and J by 2 bases, 3 bases remained unmatched. CDR3 length equals 15 residues. Here the CDR3 DNA reads TGTGCCAGCAGACCTAGCGGGGGGCCCTACAATGAGCAGTTCTTC. This codes for CASRPSGGPYNEQFF. Supplemented by reference TRBV7-3 and TRBJ2-1, the full variable domain reads GAGVSQTPSNKVTEKGKYVELRCDPISGHTALYWYRQSLGQGPEFLIYFQGTGAADDSGLPNDRFFAVRPEGSVSTLKIQRTERGDSAVYLCASRPSGGPYNEQFFGPGTRLTVL.

This chain links TRBV15 with TRBJ2-1; D unresolved. Germline V gene lookup returns CDR1 LNHNV and CDR2 YYDKDF (reference sequence). With 0 bases removed from V and 7 bases from J, the gap between germline ends came to 10 bases. The CDR3 is made up of 14 amino acids. The CDR3 sequence is CATSRDRVVNEQFF. The DNA for the CDR3 is TGTGCCACCAGCAGAGATCGGGTAGTAAATGAGCAGTTCTTC.

The chain links TRBV7-3 to TRBJ2-3; 7 nucleotides line up with TRBD2. V shed 5 bases and J 4 bases; nucleotides not matched to a gene: 3. This CDR3 comprises 13 residues. In germline, CDR1 is SGHTA, CDR2 FQGTGA. The CDR3, as DNA: TGTGCCAGCAGCGGCGGGAGATCAGATACGCAGTATTTT. As protein: CASSGGRSDTQYF. The full variable domain, in which reference TRBV7-3 and TRBJ2-3 provide the parts outside the CDR3, is GAGVSQTPSNKVTEKGKYVELRCDPISGHTALYWYRQSLGQGPEFLIYFQGTGAADDSGLPNDRFFAVRPEGSVSTLKIQRTERGDSAVYLCASSGGRSDTQYFGPGTRLTVL.

On this clone itself: Other DNA sequences from this sample encode an identical CDR3 as well. The chain is built from TRBV5-1 and TRBJ1-3, with D uncertain. The V gene's germline CDR1 is SGHRS and CDR2 YFSETQ. The CDR3 runs to 15 residues. Trimming cost V 0 bases and J 0 bases, with 7 bases left between them. The CDR3 is CASSLASGSGNTIYF. CDR3 DNA: TGCGCCAGCAGCTTGGCCTCAGGCTCTGGAAACACCATATATTTT.

The chain carries TRBV4-1 and TRBJ2-1; maybe TRBD2 (5 bases). In germline, CDR1 is MGHRA, CDR2 YSYEKL. The V gene lost 1 base and the J gene lost 3 bases, with 13 bases spanning the gap. The CDR3 is 16 residues long. The CDR3 sequence is CASSQGARTSYNEQFF. Written as DNA, the CDR3 is TGCGCCAGCAGCCAAGGGGCGAGAACTAGCTACAATGAGCAGTTCTTC.

V usage is TRBV4-3 and J usage is TRBJ1-6; D may be TRBD1 (6 bases). The CDR3 is made up of 15 amino acids. CDR1 and CDR2 from the germline V gene are LGHNA and YSLEER. Trimming took off 2 bases at V and 3 bases at J, with 8 bases between the two ends. This CDR3 is CASSQNRVYNSPLHF. The CDR3 DNA sequence: TGCGCCAGCAGCCAAAACAGGGTCTATAATTCACCCCTCCACTTT.

The gene calls are TRBV27 and TRBJ2-1, with 8 bases matching TRBD2. This CDR3 spans 14 amino acids. With 10 bases clipped from V and 0 bases from J, the junction kept 5 bases outside the gene matches. Germline CDR1 reads MNHEY; CDR2 reads SMNVEV (reference sequence). CDR3 loop: CATSGTSSYNEQFF. DNA of the CDR3: TGTGCCACCTCCGGGACTAGCTCCTACAATGAGCAGTTCTTC.

The chain has TRBV7-8 and TRBJ1-6, with a tentative D call TRBD1 (6 bases). V was clipped by 1 base and J by 5 bases, with 12 bases between them. The CDR3 runs to 16 residues. Germline CDR1 is SGHVS and CDR2 is FQNEAQ. The chain's CDR3 is CASSLEQGFHNSPLHF. CDR3 in DNA: TGTGCCAGCAGCTTAGAGCAGGGGTTTCATAATTCACCCCTCCACTTT.

The rearrangement uses TRBV13 and TRBJ1-4, with 9 bases matching TRBD1. V was clipped by 4 bases and J by 14 bases; unmatched bases: 11. In germline, CDR1 is PRHDT, CDR2 FYEKMQ (reference sequence). CDR3 size: 14 residues. The chain's CDR3 is CASSWGQGNTGLFF. The CDR3 DNA reads as TGTGCCAGCAGCTGGGGACAGGGAAATACAGGGCTGTTTTTT. The entire variable domain, with the rest obtained from reference TRBV13 and TRBJ1-4, is as follows: AAGVIQSPRHLIKEKRETATLKCYPIPRHDTVYWYQQGPGQDPQFLISFYEKMQSDKGSIPDRFSAQQFSDYHSELNMSSLELGDSALYFCASSWGQGNTGLFFGSGTQLSVL.

The rearrangement links TRBV30 to TRBJ1-5, with TRBD1 as a possible D gene (6 bases). Between the trimmed V and J ends, which lost 1 base and 6 bases, there was a span of 13 bases. This CDR3 has 14 residues. Germline CDR1 GTSNPN, CDR2 SVGIG (reference sequence). CDR3 sequence: CAWSGHRDGQPQHF. Written as DNA, the CDR3 is TGTGCCTGGAGTGGTCACAGGGATGGTCAGCCCCAGCATTTT.

The V and J genes are TRBV19 and TRBJ1-1; D ambiguous. Germline lookup yields CDR1 LNHDA and CDR2 SQIVND (reference sequence). This CDR3 is 15 amino acids long. The ends were cut back, 3 bases at V and 2 bases at J, with 13 bases in the middle. Here the CDR3 DNA reads TGTGCCAGTAGTATCTCTGTTCGGGTTAACACTGAAGCTTTCTTT. It specifies CASSISVRVNTEAFF.

The V and J genes are TRBV4-1 and TRBJ1-5; D uncertain. The germline CDR1 and CDR2 sequences are MGHRA and YSYEKL. CDR3 length: 15 residues. Trimming stripped 6 bases from V and 3 bases from J, with 15 bases between. The CDR3 reads CASRPEAGSNQPQHF. CDR3 DNA sequence: TGCGCCAGCAGACCCGAGGCGGGGTCCAATCAGCCCCAGCATTTT.

The chain couples TRBV6-5 to TRBJ1-1; maybe TRBD1 (6 bases). This CDR3 contains 14 residues. Trimming took off 8 bases at V and 3 bases at J, with 16 bases between the two ends. The germline V gene encodes CDR1 MNHEY and CDR2 SVGAGI. This CDR3 is CASRGHPLDTEAFF. CDR3 nucleotide sequence: TGTGCCAGCCGGGGACACCCCCTAGACACTGAAGCTTTCTTT.

J is TRBJ2-2 and V is TRBV5-1; possible D gene TRBD2, 5 bases. The CDR3 spans 16 residues. Germline V gene data show CDR1 as SGHRS and CDR2 as YFSETQ. The ends were cut back, 3 bases at V and 5 bases at J, with 17 bases in the middle. The CDR3, as DNA: TGCGCCAGCAGCTGGGAACTAGTCCCATATACCGGGGAGCTGTTTTTT. Amino acid sequence: CASSWELVPYTGELFF.

The chain employs TRBV30 and TRBJ1-6; TRBD1 matches at 10 bases. V trimming: 2 bases; J trimming: 0 bases; junction bases outside the gene matches: 13. The CDR3 is 20 residues long. The germline V gene has CDR1 GTSNPN and CDR2 SVGIG (reference sequence). CDR3 residues: CAWSRSRDRGLLSYNSPLHF. CDR3 DNA: TGTGCCTGGAGTCGGTCCCGTGACAGGGGGCTCCTCTCCTATAATTCACCCCTCCACTTT.

V usage is TRBV5-8 and J usage is TRBJ1-1, with TRBD1 identical over 7 bases. Looked up from germline, CDR1 is SGHTS and CDR2 is YDEGEE. This CDR3 has 14 amino acids. With 6 bases clipped from V and 0 bases from J, the junction kept 5 bases outside the gene matches. CDR3 region: CASTRDRVNTEAFF. In nucleotides, the CDR3 is TGTGCCAGCACCAGAGACAGGGTGAACACTGAAGCTTTCTTT. The full variable domain, rest sourced from reference TRBV5-8 and TRBJ1-1, is EAGVTQSPTHLIKTRGQQATLRCSPISGHTSVYWYQQALGLGLQFLLWYDEGEERNRGNFPPRFSGRQFPNYSSELNVNALELEDSALYLCASTRDRVNTEAFFGQGTRLTVV.

This clone was seen a few times. This chain uses TRBV20-1 with TRBJ1-1, with 7 bases lining up with TRBD1. The CDR3 spans 11 residues. Germline CDR1 reads DFQATT; CDR2 reads SNEGSKA (reference sequence). After removal of 6 bases from V and 10 bases from J, the junction contained 8 bases not matched to a gene. The DNA of the CDR3 is TGCAGTGCCCCGACAGGGAACGGAGCTTTCTTT. Amino acids: CSAPTGNGAFF.

The chain carries TRBV6-5 and TRBJ1-2; 11 bases agree with TRBD1. The J segment lost 4 bases and the V segment lost 6 bases, leaving 4 bases of the junction unmatched. The CDR3 spans 14 residues. In germline, CDR1 is MNHEY, CDR2 SVGAGI. The chain's CDR3 is CASSLGQGGYGYTF. The CDR3 nucleotides are TGTGCCAGCAGCCTGGGACAGGGGGGCTATGGCTACACCTTC.

The rearrangement joins TRBV10-3 to TRBJ1-4; D gene ambiguous. V was clipped by 10 bases and J by 6 bases, with 21 bases between them. There are 15 residues in the CDR3. Germline CDR1 ENHRY, CDR2 SYGVKD. Here the CDR3 reads CATTNPGLTDEKLFF. CDR3 coding DNA: TGTGCCACCACCAACCCCGGCTTGACTGATGAAAAACTGTTTTTT.

In this sample, this clone turned up a few times. The chain recombines TRBV6-5 with TRBJ1-1, with 9 bases identical to TRBD1. Germline V gives CDR1 MNHEY, CDR2 SVGAGI. V gave up 4 bases and J gave up 1 base; unmatched junction bases: 4. The length of the CDR3 is 15 residues. The chain's CDR3 is CASSSWTGENTEAFF. The CDR3 coding sequence is TGTGCCAGCAGTTCCTGGACAGGGGAGAACACTGAAGCTTTCTTT.

The chain is built from TRBV5-1 and TRBJ1-5; 7 positions agree with TRBD1. V lost 0 bases, J lost 4 bases, and 4 bases stayed unmatched. Germline V gives CDR1 SGHRS, CDR2 YFSETQ. CDR3 length: 15 residues. CDR3 coding DNA: TGCGCCAGCAGCTTGGATTTGGGACAGAATCAGCCCCAGCATTTT. Encoded protein: CASSLDLGQNQPQHF.

The chain carries TRBV27 and TRBJ1-6; TRBD1 matches at 9 bases. CDR3 length: 16 residues. The germline gives CDR1 MNHEY, CDR2 SMNVEV (reference sequence). After removal of 6 bases from V and 8 bases from J, the junction contained 11 bases not matched to a gene. The CDR3 spells CASSRARDRADSPLHF. In DNA, the CDR3 is TGTGCCAGCAGCCGAGCAAGGGACAGGGCCGATTCACCCCTCCACTTT.

V usage is TRBV18 and J usage is TRBJ1-2; perhaps TRBD1 as D (6 bases). CDR1 and CDR2 (germline): KGHSH, LQKENI. V was trimmed by 6 bases and J by 2 bases, leaving 22 bases between them. This CDR3 has 17 amino acids. As DNA, the CDR3 is TGTGCCAGCTCGCGCACTAGGACAGTAGGGGACAACTATGGCTACACCTTC. Its protein is CASSRTRTVGDNYGYTF.

The rearrangement links TRBV3-1 (or the pseudogene TRBV3-2) to TRBJ2-3; a possible D gene is TRBD2 (6 bases). This CDR3 has 13 residues. V lost 5 bases, J lost 7 bases, and 13 bases lay in between. Germline CDR1 is LGHDT and CDR2 is YNNKEL (reference sequence). CDR3 residues: CASSTTGGNTQYF. CDR3 bases: TGTGCCAGCAGCACCACAGGAGGGAATACGCAGTATTTT.

V is TRBV29-1 and J is TRBJ1-2, with D tentatively TRBD1 (5 bases). The CDR3 loop spans 13 amino acids. Trimming pared 4 bases from V and 7 bases from J, leaving 16 bases between. CDR1 is SQVTM, CDR2 ANQGSEA, per germline. CDR3 DNA sequence: TGCAGCGTTGCCCGGGGGGGAGGGTCTGGCTACACCTTC. This sequence encodes CSVARGGGSGYTF.

The chain joins TRBV4-1 to TRBJ1-1, with TRBD1 identical over 11 bases. This CDR3 spans 13 amino acids. CDR1 and CDR2 from the germline V gene are MGHRA and YSYEKL. J gave up 6 bases and V 6 bases, and 3 bases lay outside the gene matches. CDR3 protein: CASRGTGGSEAFF. CDR3 DNA sequence: TGCGCCAGCAGGGGGACAGGGGGTTCTGAAGCTTTCTTT.

CDR3 in amino acids: CASSLNRGPVSPLHF. CDR3 DNA sequence: TGTGCCAGCAGCCTAAACAGGGGGCCAGTTTCACCCCTCCACTTT. The genes are TRBV9 and TRBJ1-6, with TRBD1 matching 9 bases. CDR3 size: 15 residues. The J segment lost 9 bases and the V segment lost 4 bases, leaving 8 bases of the junction unmatched. Germline assignment: CDR1 SGDLS and CDR2 YYNGEE.

The chain carries TRBV15 and TRBJ2-2, with no clear D. CDR3 length: 15 amino acids. CDR1 is LNHNV, CDR2 YYDKDF, per germline (reference sequence). Trimming removed 6 bases from V and 2 bases from J, with 13 bases in between. CDR3 nucleotides: TGTGCCACCAGAGGCGGCCACTCCAACACCGGGGAGCTGTTTTTT. It is translated as CATRGGHSNTGELFF. The full variable domain, its missing parts supplied by reference TRBV15 and TRBJ2-2, is DAMVIQNPRYQVTQFGKPVTLSCSQTLNHNVMYWYQQKSSQAPKLLFHYYDKDFNNEADTPDNFQSRRPNTSFCFLDIRSPGLGDTAMYLCATRGGHSNTGELFFGEGSRLTVL.

The chain employs TRBV30 and TRBJ1-2, with 8 positions matching TRBD1. V trimming: 5 bases; J trimming: 7 bases; junction bases outside the gene matches: 15. This CDR3 comprises 15 residues. CDR1 is GTSNPN, CDR2 SVGIG, per germline (reference sequence). CDR3 coding DNA: TGTGCCTGGCTGGACAGGGCACCTTGGGCCTCTGGCTACACCTTC. This gives the protein CAWLDRAPWASGYTF. Together with reference TRBV30 and TRBJ1-2, the CDR3 gives the full variable domain: SQTIHQWPATLVQPVGSPLSLECTVEGTSNPNLYWYRQAAGRGLQLLFYSVGIGQISSEVPQNLSASRPQDRQFILSSKKLLLSDSGFYLCAWLDRAPWASGYTFGSGTRLTVV.

The chain couples TRBV30 to TRBJ2-1, with TRBD2 identical over 7 bases. The V segment lost 5 bases and the J segment 1 base; nucleotides outside the gene matches: 8. This CDR3 has 15 residues. Germline CDR1 and CDR2: GTSNPN and SVGIG (reference sequence). CDR3 DNA: TGTGCCTGGGCGTTCCTAGCGGCTTCCTACAATGAGCAGTTCTTC. Translated: CAWAFLAASYNEQFF.